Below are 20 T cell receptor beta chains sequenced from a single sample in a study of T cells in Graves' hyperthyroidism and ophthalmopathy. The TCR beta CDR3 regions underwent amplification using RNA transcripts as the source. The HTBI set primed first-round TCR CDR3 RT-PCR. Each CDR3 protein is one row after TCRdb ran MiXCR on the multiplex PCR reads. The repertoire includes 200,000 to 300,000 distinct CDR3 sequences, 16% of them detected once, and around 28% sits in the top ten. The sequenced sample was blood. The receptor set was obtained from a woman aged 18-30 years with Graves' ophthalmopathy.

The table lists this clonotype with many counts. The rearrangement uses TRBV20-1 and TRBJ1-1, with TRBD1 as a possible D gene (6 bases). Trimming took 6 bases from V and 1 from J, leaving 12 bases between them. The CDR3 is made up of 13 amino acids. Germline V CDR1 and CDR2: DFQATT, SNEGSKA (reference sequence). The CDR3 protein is CSALAGANTEAFF. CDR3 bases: TGCAGTGCCTTAGCGGGGGCGAACACTGAAGCTTTCTTT.

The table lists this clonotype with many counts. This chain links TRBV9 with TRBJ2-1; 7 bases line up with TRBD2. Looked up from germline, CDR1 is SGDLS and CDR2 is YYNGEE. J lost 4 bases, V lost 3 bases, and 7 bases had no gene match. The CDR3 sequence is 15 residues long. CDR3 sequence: CASSELAEPYNEQFF. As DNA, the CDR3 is TGTGCCAGCAGCGAGCTAGCGGAGCCATACAATGAGCAGTTCTTC. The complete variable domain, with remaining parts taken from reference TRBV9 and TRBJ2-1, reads DSGVTQTPKHLITATGQRVTLRCSPRSGDLSVYWYQQSLDQGLQFLIQYYNGEERAKGNILERFSAQQFPDLHSELNLSSLELGDSALYFCASSELAEPYNEQFFGPGTRLTVL.

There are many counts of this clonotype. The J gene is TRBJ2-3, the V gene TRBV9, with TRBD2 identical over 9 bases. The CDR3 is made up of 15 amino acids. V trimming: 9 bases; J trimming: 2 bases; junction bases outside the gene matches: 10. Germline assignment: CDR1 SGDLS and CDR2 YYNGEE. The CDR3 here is CATARASGATDTQYF. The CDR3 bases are TGTGCCACCGCTCGGGCTAGCGGGGCCACAGATACGCAGTATTTT.

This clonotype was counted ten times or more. CDR3 protein: CASSLRTMGQGSYNSPLHF. CDR3 in DNA: TGTGCCAGCAGTTTACGGACGATGGGACAGGGGTCCTATAATTCACCCCTCCACTTT. The rearrangement uses TRBV28 and TRBJ1-6; 10 bases align to TRBD1. J gave up 1 base and V 2 bases, and 8 bases lay outside the gene matches. From germline, CDR1 is MDHEN and CDR2 SYDVKM. CDR3 size: 19 residues.

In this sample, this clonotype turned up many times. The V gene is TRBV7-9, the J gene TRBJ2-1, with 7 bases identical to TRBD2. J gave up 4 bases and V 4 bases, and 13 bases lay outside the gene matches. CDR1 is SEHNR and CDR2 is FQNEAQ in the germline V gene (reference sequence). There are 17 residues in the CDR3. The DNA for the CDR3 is TGTGCCAGCAGCTCGCCCCAGGTAGGGACTATGTACAATGAGCAGTTCTTC. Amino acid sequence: CASSSPQVGTMYNEQFF.

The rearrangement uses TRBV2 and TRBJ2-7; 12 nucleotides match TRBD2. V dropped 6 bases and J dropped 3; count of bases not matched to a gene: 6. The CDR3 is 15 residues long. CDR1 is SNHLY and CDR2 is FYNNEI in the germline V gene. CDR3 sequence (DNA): TGTGCCAGCAGCCCGGGACTAGCGGGTAGCTACGAGCAGTACGTC. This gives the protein CASSPGLAGSYEQYV.

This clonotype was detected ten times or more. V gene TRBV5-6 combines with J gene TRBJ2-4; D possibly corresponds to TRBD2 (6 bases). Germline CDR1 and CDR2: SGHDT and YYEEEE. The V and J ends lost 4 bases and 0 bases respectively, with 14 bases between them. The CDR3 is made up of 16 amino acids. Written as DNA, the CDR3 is TGTGCCAGCAGCATGCGGGGTGCTCTAGCCAAAAACATTCAGTACTTC. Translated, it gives CASSMRGALAKNIQYF.

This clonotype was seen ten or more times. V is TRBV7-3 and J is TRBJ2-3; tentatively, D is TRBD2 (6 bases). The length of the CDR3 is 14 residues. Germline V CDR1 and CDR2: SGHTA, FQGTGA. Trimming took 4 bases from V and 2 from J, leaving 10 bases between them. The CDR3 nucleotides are TGTGCCAGCAGCTCTGGACTACCCACAGATACGCAGTATTTT. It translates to CASSSGLPTDTQYF. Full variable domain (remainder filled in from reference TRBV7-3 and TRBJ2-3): GAGVSQTPSNKVTEKGKYVELRCDPISGHTALYWYRQSLGQGPEFLIYFQGTGAADDSGLPNDRFFAVRPEGSVSTLKIQRTERGDSAVYLCASSSGLPTDTQYFGPGTRLTVL.

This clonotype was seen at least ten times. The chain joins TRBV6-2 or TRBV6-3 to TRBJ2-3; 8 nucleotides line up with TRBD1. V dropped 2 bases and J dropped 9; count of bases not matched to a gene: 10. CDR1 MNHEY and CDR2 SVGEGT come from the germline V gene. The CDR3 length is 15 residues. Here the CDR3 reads CASSYTRTGGETQYF. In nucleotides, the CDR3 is TGTGCCAGCAGTTACACCCGTACAGGGGGAGAGACGCAGTATTTT.

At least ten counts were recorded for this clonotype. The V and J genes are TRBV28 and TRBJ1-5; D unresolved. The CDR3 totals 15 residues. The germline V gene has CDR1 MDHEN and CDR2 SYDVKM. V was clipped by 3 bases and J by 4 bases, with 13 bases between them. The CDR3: CASSLVAVKNQPQHF. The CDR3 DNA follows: TGTGCCAGCAGTTTGGTGGCGGTCAAGAATCAGCCCCAGCATTTT.

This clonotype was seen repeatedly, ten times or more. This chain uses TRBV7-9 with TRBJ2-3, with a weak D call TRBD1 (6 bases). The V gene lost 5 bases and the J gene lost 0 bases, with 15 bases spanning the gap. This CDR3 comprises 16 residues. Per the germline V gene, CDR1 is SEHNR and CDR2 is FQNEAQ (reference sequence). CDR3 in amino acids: CASSPGWGPSTDTQYF. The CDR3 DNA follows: TGTGCCAGCAGCCCCGGATGGGGGCCTAGCACAGATACGCAGTATTTT.

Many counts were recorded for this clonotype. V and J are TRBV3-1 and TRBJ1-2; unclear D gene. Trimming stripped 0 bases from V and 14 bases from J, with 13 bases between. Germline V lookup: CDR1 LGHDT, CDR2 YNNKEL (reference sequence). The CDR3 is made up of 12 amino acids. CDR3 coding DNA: TGTGCCAGCAGCCAAGATTCGGGCAGTCAGACCTTC. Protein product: CASSQDSGSQTF.

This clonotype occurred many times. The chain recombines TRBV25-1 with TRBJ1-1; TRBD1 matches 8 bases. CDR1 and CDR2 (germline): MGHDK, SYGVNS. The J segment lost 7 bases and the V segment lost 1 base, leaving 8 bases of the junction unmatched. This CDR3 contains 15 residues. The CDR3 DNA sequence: TGTGCCAGCAGTGAATCTAATTACAGGGGGAGTGAAGCTTTCTTT. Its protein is CASSESNYRGSEAFF.

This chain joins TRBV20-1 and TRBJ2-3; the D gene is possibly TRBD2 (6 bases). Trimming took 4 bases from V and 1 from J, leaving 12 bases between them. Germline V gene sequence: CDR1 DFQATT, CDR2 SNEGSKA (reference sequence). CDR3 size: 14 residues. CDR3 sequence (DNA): TGCAGTGCTAACGTGGCGGGGCGCACAGATACGCAGTATTTT. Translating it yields CSANVAGRTDTQYF.

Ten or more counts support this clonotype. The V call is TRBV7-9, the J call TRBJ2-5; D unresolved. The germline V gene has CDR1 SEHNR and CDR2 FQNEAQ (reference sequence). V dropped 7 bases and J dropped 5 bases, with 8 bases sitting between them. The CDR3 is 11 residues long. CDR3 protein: CASTDMETQYF. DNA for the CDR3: TGTGCCAGCACCGACATGGAGACCCAGTACTTC.

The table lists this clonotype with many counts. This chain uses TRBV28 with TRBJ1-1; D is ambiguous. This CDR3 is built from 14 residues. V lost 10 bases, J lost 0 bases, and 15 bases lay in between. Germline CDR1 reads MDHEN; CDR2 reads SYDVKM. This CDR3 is CATRMRALNTEAFF. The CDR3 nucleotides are TGTGCCACCCGGATGAGGGCATTGAACACTGAAGCTTTCTTT.

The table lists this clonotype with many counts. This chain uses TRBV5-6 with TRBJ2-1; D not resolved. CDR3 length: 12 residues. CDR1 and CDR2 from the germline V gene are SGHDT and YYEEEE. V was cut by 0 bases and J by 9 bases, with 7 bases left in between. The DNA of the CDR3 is TGTGCCAGCAGCTTGGGGGCTACTGAGCAGTTCTTC. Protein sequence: CASSLGATEQFF.

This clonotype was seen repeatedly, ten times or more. The CDR3 DNA reads TGTGCCAGCAGTTACTCTAGGGGATCCTACAATGAGCAGTTCTTC. Translation: CASSYSRGSYNEQFF. The chain links TRBV6-6 to TRBJ2-1; the D gene is possibly TRBD1 (5 bases). Germline lookup yields CDR1 MNHNY and CDR2 SVGAGI (reference sequence). The CDR3 loop spans 15 amino acids. V lost 0 bases and J lost 1, with 7 bases in between.

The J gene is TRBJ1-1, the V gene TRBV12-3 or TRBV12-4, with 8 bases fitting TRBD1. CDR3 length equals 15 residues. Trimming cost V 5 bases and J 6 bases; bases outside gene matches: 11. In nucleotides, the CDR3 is TGTGCCAGCAGTCCGGCGACAGGGGAATTTCCTGAAGCTTTCTTT. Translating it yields CASSPATGEFPEAFF.

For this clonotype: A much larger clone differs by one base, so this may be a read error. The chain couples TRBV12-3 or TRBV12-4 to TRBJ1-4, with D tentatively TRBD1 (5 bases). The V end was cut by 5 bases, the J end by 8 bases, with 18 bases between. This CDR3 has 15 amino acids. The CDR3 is CASSQGEGLYEKLFF. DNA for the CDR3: TGTGCCAGCAGTCAGGGAGAGGGATTGTACGAAAAACTGTTTTTT.